Below are 6 T cell receptor beta chains sequenced from a single sample in a study of blood T cell repertoires in COVID-19. Here immunoSEQ multiplex PCR was the method, and the copy in TCRdb shows in-frame clones only, minus some. The sample has fewer than 350,000 clones; 81% are singletons. The sample taken for sequencing was peripheral blood. The source is a woman aged 60-75 years with active or convalescent COVID-19.

The chain joins TRBV18 to TRBJ1-2; the D is unclear. Per germline, CDR1 KGHSH and CDR2 LQKENI. Trimming took 3 bases from V and 0 from J, leaving 8 bases between them. The CDR3 runs 14 residues. CDR3 region: CASSPGSSNYGYTF. CDR3 coding DNA: TGTGCCAGCTCACCGGGGAGCTCTAACTATGGCTACACCTTC.

This chain uses TRBV5-6 with TRBJ2-7; 7 bases are shared with TRBD2. Looked up from germline, CDR1 is SGHDT and CDR2 is YYEEEE. Trimming removed 0 bases from V and 5 bases from J; junction bases left unmatched: 11. The CDR3 has 16 amino acids. CDR3 nucleotide sequence: TGTGCCAGCAGCTTGGAGCTAGCGGCGAGTCGGGACGAGCAGTACTTC. It is translated as CASSLELAASRDEQYF. Variable domain in full (rest from reference TRBV5-6 and TRBJ2-7): DAGVTQSPTHLIKTRGQQVTLRCSPKSGHDTVSWYQQALGQGPQFIFQYYEEEERQRGNFPDRFSGHQFPNYSSELNVNALLLGDSALYLCASSLELAASRDEQYFGPGTRLTVT.

The chain links TRBV19 to TRBJ1-6, with a tentative D call TRBD1 (5 bases). The germline gives CDR1 LNHDA, CDR2 SQIVND (reference sequence). The V gene lost 5 bases and the J gene lost 8 bases, with 13 bases spanning the gap. The CDR3 totals 14 residues. CDR3 sequence reads: CASSPGLTHSPLHF. The CDR3 DNA is TGTGCCAGTAGTCCAGGGCTTACTCATTCACCCCTCCACTTT.

The rearrangement joins TRBV24-1 to TRBJ2-1; D unresolved. The CDR3 has 12 residues. CDR1 is KGHDR, CDR2 SFDVKD, per germline. V was trimmed by 1 base and J by 8 bases, leaving 5 bases between them. The chain's CDR3 is CATSDLSDEQFF. The CDR3 nucleotides are TGTGCCACCAGTGATTTATCGGATGAGCAGTTCTTC.

The chain combines TRBV19 with TRBJ1-2, with 9 bases identical to TRBD1. This CDR3 is built from 15 residues. Trimming at V came to 8 bases and at J to 3 bases, leaving 10 bases not matched to a gene. Germline V gene lookup returns CDR1 LNHDA and CDR2 SQIVND (reference sequence). The chain's CDR3 is CASSGQGRSYYGYTF. DNA for the CDR3: TGTGCCAGTTCCGGACAGGGGAGGTCCTACTATGGCTACACCTTC.

The genes are TRBV11-2 and TRBJ1-5; D not resolved. The CDR3 covers 14 residues. Germline lookup yields CDR1 SGHAT and CDR2 FQNNGV. Trimming stripped 2 bases from V and 2 bases from J, with 7 bases between. This CDR3 reads CASSLRDGNQPQHF. In DNA, the CDR3 is TGTGCCAGCAGCTTACGGGATGGCAATCAGCCCCAGCATTTT.